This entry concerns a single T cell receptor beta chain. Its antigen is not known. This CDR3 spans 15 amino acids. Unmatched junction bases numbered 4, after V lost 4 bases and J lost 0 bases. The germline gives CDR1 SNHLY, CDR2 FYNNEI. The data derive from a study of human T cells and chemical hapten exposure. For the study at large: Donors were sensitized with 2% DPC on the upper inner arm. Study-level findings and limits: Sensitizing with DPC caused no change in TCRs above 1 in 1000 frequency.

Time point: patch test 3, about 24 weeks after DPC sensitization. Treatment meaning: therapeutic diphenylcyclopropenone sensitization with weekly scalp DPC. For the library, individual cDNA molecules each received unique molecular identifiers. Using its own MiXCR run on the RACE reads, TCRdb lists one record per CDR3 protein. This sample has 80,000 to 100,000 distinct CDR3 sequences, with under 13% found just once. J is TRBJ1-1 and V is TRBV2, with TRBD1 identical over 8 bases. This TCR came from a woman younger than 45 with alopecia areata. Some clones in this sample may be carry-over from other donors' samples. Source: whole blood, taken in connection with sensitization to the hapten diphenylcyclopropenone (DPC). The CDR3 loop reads CASSVQGAMNTEAFF. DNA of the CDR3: TGTGCCAGCAGTGTGCAGGGGGCCATGAACACTGAAGCTTTCTTT.